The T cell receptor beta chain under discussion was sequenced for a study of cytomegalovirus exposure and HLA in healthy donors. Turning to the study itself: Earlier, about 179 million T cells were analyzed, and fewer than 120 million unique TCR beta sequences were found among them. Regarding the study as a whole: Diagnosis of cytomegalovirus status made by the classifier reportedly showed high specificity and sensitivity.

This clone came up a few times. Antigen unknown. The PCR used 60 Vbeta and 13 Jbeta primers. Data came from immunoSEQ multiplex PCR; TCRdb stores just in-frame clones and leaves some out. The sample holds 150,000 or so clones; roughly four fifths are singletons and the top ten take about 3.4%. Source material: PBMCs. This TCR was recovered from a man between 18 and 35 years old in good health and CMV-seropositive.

CDR3 nucleotides: TGTGCCAGCAGTGAAGCCTGGACAGGTCAAGAGACCCAGTACTTC. It is translated as CASSEAWTGQETQYF. This chain connects TRBV2 to TRBJ2-5; 7 nucleotides line up with TRBD1. Germline loops: CDR1 SNHLY, CDR2 FYNNEI. The CDR3 covers 15 residues. V was clipped by 0 bases and J by 2 bases; unmatched bases: 3.